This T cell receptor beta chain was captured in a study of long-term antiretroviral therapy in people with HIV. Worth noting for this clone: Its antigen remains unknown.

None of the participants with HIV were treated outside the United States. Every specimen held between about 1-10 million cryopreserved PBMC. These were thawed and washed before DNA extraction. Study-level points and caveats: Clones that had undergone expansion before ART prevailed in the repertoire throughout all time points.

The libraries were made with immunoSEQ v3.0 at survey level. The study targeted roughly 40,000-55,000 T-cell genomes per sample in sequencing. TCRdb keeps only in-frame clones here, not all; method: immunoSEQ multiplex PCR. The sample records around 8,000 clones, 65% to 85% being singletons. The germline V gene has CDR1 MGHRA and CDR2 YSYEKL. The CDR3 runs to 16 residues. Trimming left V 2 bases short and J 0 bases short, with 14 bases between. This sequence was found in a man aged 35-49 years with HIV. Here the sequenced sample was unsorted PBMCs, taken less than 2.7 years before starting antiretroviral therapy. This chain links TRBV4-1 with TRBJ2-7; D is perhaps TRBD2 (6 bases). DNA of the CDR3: TGCGCCAGCAGCCAAAAGGGCGGGGCCCCCTCCTACGAGCAGTACTTC. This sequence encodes CASSQKGGAPSYEQYF.